Following are 10 T cell receptor beta chains from one sample sequenced in a study of T-cell memory formation after mild COVID-19. TCRdb re-called the 5' RACE reads with MiXCR, one entry per CDR3 protein. The table includes about 110,000 distinct CDR3 sequences, roughly 12% detected once. Sequencing was done on a sample of PBMCs or a T cell subset sorted from them (not recorded which). The receptor set was obtained from an adult woman who had mild COVID-19 (a few samples of this study predate the infection). Cell type and time point are not known.

CDR3 sequence: CAWRIGGYTDTQYF. CDR3 DNA sequence: TGTGCCTGGAGAATAGGTGGCTACACAGATACGCAGTATTTT. The chain couples TRBV30 to TRBJ2-3, with no clear D. The CDR3 consists of 14 residues. Germline V lookup: CDR1 GTSNPN, CDR2 SVGIG (reference sequence). V dropped 3 bases and J dropped 2 bases, with 12 bases sitting between them.

The sample holds many counts of this clonotype. The genes are TRBV11-2 and TRBJ2-5; 10 nucleotides match TRBD2. Germline V lookup: CDR1 SGHAT, CDR2 FQNNGV. The trim removed 1 base at V and 5 bases at J, leaving 4 bases unmatched. CDR3 length equals 15 residues. The CDR3 DNA is TGTGCCAGCAGCTTAGCCCCGACTAGCGGGGAGACCCAGTACTTC. It is translated as CASSLAPTSGETQYF.

The table lists this clonotype with a few counts. The chain employs TRBV27 and TRBJ2-2, with 7 nucleotides matching TRBD2. The germline V gene has CDR1 MNHEY and CDR2 SMNVEV (reference sequence). The CDR3 spans 15 residues. After removal of 3 bases from V and 1 base from J, the junction contained 2 bases not matched to a gene. CDR3 sequence reads: CASSFTGGNTGELFF. CDR3 DNA: TGTGCCAGCAGTTTTACGGGGGGGAACACCGGGGAGCTGTTTTTT.

This clonotype showed up just a few times. The chain employs TRBV11-1 and TRBJ2-3; 8 bases are shared with TRBD2. V shed 3 bases and J 0 bases; nucleotides not matched to a gene: 8. The CDR3 contains 17 residues. CDR1 and CDR2 (germline): SGHAT, FQDESV (reference sequence). The CDR3 reads CASSFLAGTSSTDTQYF. The CDR3 DNA is TGTGCCAGCAGCTTCCTAGCGGGTACCTCTAGCACAGATACGCAGTATTTT.

This clonotype was recorded a few times. This rearrangement joins TRBV11-3 to TRBJ2-7, with 8 bases fitting TRBD1. The germline CDR1 and CDR2 sequences are SGHNT and YENEEA. The CDR3 has 15 residues. After removal of 5 bases from V and 1 base from J, the junction contained 7 bases not matched to a gene. The CDR3 coding sequence is TGTGCCAGCAGCACACGACAGGGGAGGTCCTACGAGCAGTACTTC. As protein: CASSTRQGRSYEQYF.

This clonotype was seen ten or more times. The V call is TRBV12-3 or TRBV12-4, the J call TRBJ2-7; TRBD1 or TRBD2 may be the D gene (5 bases each). The CDR3 sequence is 13 residues long. V was trimmed by 5 bases and J by 0 bases, leaving 8 bases between them. The CDR3 nucleotides read TGTGCCAGCAGTCCGGGACCCTCCTACGAGCAGTACTTC. As protein: CASSPGPSYEQYF.

The genes are TRBV20-1 and TRBJ2-7; D may correspond to TRBD1 or TRBD2 (6 bases each). Germline V gene data show CDR1 as DFQATT and CDR2 as SNEGSKA (reference sequence). CDR3 length equals 13 residues. Trimming took off 6 bases at V and 0 bases at J, with 12 bases between the two ends. CDR3 sequence: CSAGGHFSYEQYF. CDR3 coding DNA: TGCAGTGCGGGGGGACACTTCTCCTACGAGCAGTACTTC.

This clonotype was counted only a few times. The gene calls are TRBV5-1 and TRBJ2-5; TRBD1 matches at 12 bases. The CDR3 runs 16 residues. Germline V gene sequence: CDR1 SGHRS, CDR2 YFSETQ. Trimming at V came to 4 bases and at J to 5 bases, leaving 9 bases not matched to a gene. CDR3 residues: CASSGTGGVMVETQYF. For the CDR3, the DNA is TGCGCCAGCAGCGGGACAGGGGGCGTAATGGTGGAGACCCAGTACTTC.

The rearrangement uses TRBV27 and TRBJ2-1; D is unresolved. The CDR3 runs to 13 residues. Per the germline V gene, CDR1 is MNHEY and CDR2 is SMNVEV (reference sequence). Between the trimmed V and J ends, which lost 2 bases and 7 bases, there was a span of 9 bases. The chain's CDR3 is CASSLGPWNEQFF. For the CDR3, the DNA is TGTGCCAGCAGTTTAGGTCCTTGGAATGAGCAGTTCTTC.

Only a few counts were recorded for this clonotype. The rearrangement joins TRBV4-3 to TRBJ2-7, with D tentatively TRBD1 (5 bases). V was clipped by 1 base and J by 4 bases, with 11 bases between them. The CDR3 is made up of 14 amino acids. Germline CDR1 reads LGHNA; CDR2 reads YSLEER. The CDR3 DNA reads as TGCGCCAGCAGCCAAGTCCAGGGAATTTACGAGCAGTACTTC. Protein sequence: CASSQVQGIYEQYF.